The following is a T cell receptor (beta chain) sequence with its context. In the source study's methods: For nucleated cells, counts were estimated from reference gene primer amplification. TCRdb keeps only in-frame clones here, not all; method: immunoSEQ multiplex PCR. The DNA gave D and trimming, while V, J and clone size come from that table. The sample contains some 170,000 clones, around 84% of which appear only once. These data originate in a study of blood T cell repertoires in COVID-19. Looking at the study overall: Nucleic acid was either cDNA or gDNA, and it came from T cells, B-cell-depleted T cells, or PBMCs.

Assignment of participants to cohorts was predicated upon participant-reported clinical history. Trimming removed 0 bases at V and 4 bases at J, with 12 bases between. The CDR3 has 15 residues. Per germline, CDR1 LGHDT and CDR2 YNNKEL (reference sequence). The gene calls are TRBV3-1 (or the pseudogene TRBV3-2) and TRBJ1-1; D may be TRBD1 (5 bases). This TCR derives from a man between 40 and 49 years old who had recovered from COVID-19. The sequenced sample consisted of PBMCs or T cells enriched from blood (not recorded which). CDR3 residues: CASSQDGRGVTEAFF. Here the CDR3 DNA reads TGTGCCAGCAGCCAAGACGGGCGGGGGGTCACTGAAGCTTTCTTT.